This TCR beta chain was sequenced for a study of cytomegalovirus exposure and HLA in healthy donors (dated by TCRdb to the late 2010s). At the level of the whole study: The 666 repertoires of the first cohort and the 110 or so validation repertoires were produced on the same platform, according to a later analysis. The aim of the study was to test whether cataloging public T cell receptors could identify signatures of past pathogen exposure. In addition to the first cohort of 650 to 800 subjects, a separate validation cohort of 130 or so different subjects was used. To predict cytomegalovirus infection status, the study combined high-throughput TCR immunosequencing, statistical association of individual TCRs with disease status, and machine learning.

Donors formed part of the validation cohort, which comprised about 130 subjects and was distinct from the first cohort of 550 to 850 subjects. The CDR3, from cysteine to phenylalanine, totals 15 residues. The retained sequence is limited to the CDR3, 45 bases, with the frame set at the first base. The germline V gene supplies CDR1 SNHLY and CDR2 FYNNEI. Germline trimming: 5 bases from V, 4 bases from J; junction bases outside gene matches: 7. The receptor library was made with the immunoSEQ multiplex PCR assay. Regarding the original processing steps: A statistical classification framework was built for diagnosing cytomegalovirus status from the catalog of TCR beta chain sequences. The immuneACCESS repertoire file appears here via TCRdb, limited to in-frame rearrangements. These files lack a portion of the clones; in checked studies, under half of the deficit traces to unresolved V genes, and the cause of the others is not known. V and J calls and clone size are copied from that table; D and trimming were computed from the DNA. This sample has about 190,000 clones in its table, and 86% of those were observed once. The ten largest clones add up to more than 1.2% of the sample.

Here is what the overall study found, with its caveats: Of the cluster scores, 85% to 95% were above 0 in a later analysis, which found that TCRs clustered in the first cohort also tended to co-occur in the 120 validation repertoires. A total of 150 or so TCR beta chains were listed by the study as associated with cytomegalovirus. The authors suggested that the approach could potentially be extended to other disease states and immunological phenotypes. The classifier was reported to diagnose cytomegalovirus status with high specificity and sensitivity in both the original and validation cohorts. Most TCR sequences were seen in very few donors, while some public TCRs were found in many individuals. In vitro tests confirmed that a few of the cytomegalovirus-associated TCR beta chains recognize cytomegalovirus antigens. A later analysis lacked HLA typing for the validation cohort, so it scored co-occurrence in that cohort across all 130 or so repertoires.

As concerns this clone: Its antigen remains undetermined. No much larger clonotype is one base removed from it; base qualities were not supplied.

This receptor was identified in a young woman in good health and CMV-seronegative. The sequenced sample consisted of PBMCs. Recombination linked TRBV2 to TRBJ2-5, and TRBD2 aligns with 10 junction nucleotides. The CDR3 is CASSRSGGARETQYF. The DNA sequence is given as TGTGCCAGCAGTAGAAGCGGGGGGGCTCGAGAGACCCAGTACTTC.